This record covers a single TCR beta chain. What it recognizes is unknown. These data are taken from a study of shared clonotypes between healthy human individuals. Study-wide results and limits: Sharing across four donors was highest in naive CD4 (around 5%) and lowest in memory CD8 (around 0.4%).

Healthy adults negative for HIV, lacking recent acute infections or vaccinations, served as donors. Some clones are missing from TCRdb's copy, which holds only in-frame ones; the method was immunoSEQ multiplex PCR. The sample carries about a million clones, around 76% recorded once. V was pared by 6 bases and J by 1 base, with 14 bases between. Germline V gene data show CDR1 as MRHNA and CDR2 as SNTAGT. CDR3 length: 15 residues. The TCR comes from a man between 18 and 35 years old in good health. The rearrangement links TRBV6-4 to TRBJ2-3; the D gene could be TRBD1 or TRBD2 (5 bases each). The source material was memory CD4+ T cells sorted from blood. Documented subset: CD45RA-negative fraction. CDR3 protein: CASRSWGWGTDTQYF. CDR3 nucleotides: TGTGCCAGCAGATCCTGGGGGTGGGGCACAGATACGCAGTATTTT.